The following is a T cell receptor beta chain sequence with its context. Its antigen is unidentified. Germline lookup yields CDR1 MNHNY and CDR2 SVGAGI (reference sequence). V gave up 0 bases and J gave up 0 bases, with 6 bases separating them. CDR3 length: 15 residues. This entry comes from a study of OX40 agonist ivuxolimab in advanced cancers. Whole-study results and caveats: Low normalized T-cell clonal expansion was also seen in some nonresponders. With doses of 0.1 to 3.0 mg/kg, CD4+ and CD8+ blood T cells had undergone clonal expansion by week 6.

Using immunoSEQ multiplex PCR, the repertoire was profiled, and TCRdb retains in-frame clones only, with some absent. This repertoire shows more than 25,000 clones, roughly four fifths found once; its top ten account for 29%. The clonotype was recovered from an adult with an advanced solid tumor such as melanoma, head and neck, liver or kidney cancer. This chain connects TRBV6-6 to TRBJ2-1, with D unclear. Specimen: CD4+ or CD8+ T cells sorted from blood, collected in a trial of the OX40 agonist ivuxolimab. Written as DNA, the CDR3 is TGTGCCAGCAGTTACTCGGCGAGCTCCTACAATGAGCAGTTCTTC. It codes for CASSYSASSYNEQFF.